The TCR beta chain under discussion was sequenced for a study of cytomegalovirus exposure and HLA in healthy donors. The wider study: In a later analysis, the 100 to 150 validation repertoires were reported to have used the same platform as the approximately 700 first-cohort repertoires.

Assay: immunoSEQ multiplex PCR; the TCRdb copy retains only in-frame clones and omits some. Among approximately 170,000 clones listed, approximately 81% were seen once. General study findings and limits: Researchers catalogued 164 TCR beta chains as cytomegalovirus-associated. TCR clusters originating in the first cohort tended to co-occur in the 110 or so validation repertoires, according to a later analysis. Generally TCR sequences proved uncommon, though certain public TCRs appeared in numerous donors.

Germline-derived CDR1 and CDR2 are SGDLS and YYNGEE. CDR3 length: 16 residues. The V end was cut by 2 bases, the J end by 4 bases, with 16 bases between. Comment on this clone: As yet, its antigen is unknown.

Sequenced material: PBMCs. This sequence joins TRBV9 and TRBJ2-1; TRBD2 might be the D (6 bases). The source of this sequence is a man between 18 and 35 years old in good health and CMV-seropositive. This CDR3 is CASSVTRDSEYNEQFF. CDR3 bases: TGTGCCAGCAGCGTCACCCGGGACTCCGAGTACAATGAGCAGTTCTTC.